This paragraph reports one TCR beta chain. The CDR3 is 15 amino acids. Trimming took 6 bases from V and 0 from J; bases not matched to a gene: 8. From germline, CDR1 is KGHSH and CDR2 LQKENI. The entry originates in a study of blood T cell repertoires in COVID-19. As for the study in general: Acute-phase and convalescent COVID-19 samples originated in the United States, Italy and Spain.

TCRdb's copy holds only in-frame clones and misses some; the assay was immunoSEQ multiplex PCR. This table has some 300,000 clones, about 88% appearing once. The TCR comes from a man between 65 and 85 years old with acute or convalescent COVID-19. The material sequenced was peripheral blood. The chain combines TRBV18 with TRBJ2-7, with TRBD1 matching 7 bases. CDR3: CASSQDRALSYEQYF. The DNA for the CDR3 is TGTGCCAGCTCCCAAGACAGGGCCCTCTCCTACGAGCAGTACTTC.